The rows below give T cell receptor beta chains drawn from one sample of a study of radiotherapy plus CTLA-4 blockade in lung cancer. Only in-frame clones appear in the TCRdb table, and some are missing; sequencing was by immunoSEQ multiplex PCR. In the table there are more than 40,000 clones, around 83% of which are singletons. Specimen: peripheral blood, collected from a patient treated with radiotherapy plus ipilimumab. These receptors came from a human donor with non-small cell lung cancer who had stable disease on radiotherapy plus ipilimumab. Each CDR3 is given with its conserved first and last residue. The D gene is left open where the match is weak. Rows give clone size only sometimes, using once, few, many, or a class for an expanded clone.

. TRBJ1-2 TRBD1 TRBV7-9 CASSPTGQDYGYTF TGTGCCAGCAGCCCCACGGGACAGGACTATGGCTACACCTTC
. TRBJ1-5 . TRBV7-2 CASSLGGGGGQPQHF TGTGCCAGCAGCTTAGGGGGCGGGGGGGGTCAGCCCCAGCATTTT
. TRBJ2-2 TRBD2 TRBV6-5 CASSYQGLASTGELFF TGTGCCAGCAGTTACCAGGGACTAGCGAGCACCGGGGAGCTGTTTTTT
. TRBJ2-1 . TRBV14 CASSQVLRNEQFF TGTGCCAGCAGCCAAGTGTTGAGAAATGAGCAGTTCTTC
. TRBJ1-2 TRBD1 TRBV9 CASSVDLGAGGYGYTF TGTGCCAGCAGCGTAGACCTAGGGGCAGGGGGCTATGGCTACACCTTC
. TRBJ1-5 . TRBV19 CASRMGQLSNQPQHF TGTGCCAGTAGGATGGGGCAGCTAAGCAATCAGCCCCAGCATTTT
. TRBJ2-1 TRBD2 TRBV10-1 CASSSSGNEQFF TGCGCCAGCAGCTCTAGCGGGAATGAGCAGTTCTTC
. TRBJ2-5 TRBD1 TRBV19 CASSTGTGSGETQYF TGTGCCAGTAGTACCGGGACAGGGTCTGGGGAGACCCAGTACTTC
. TRBJ1-2 . TRBV7-2 CASSLARGMNYGYTF TGTGCCAGCAGCTTAGCGAGGGGGATGAACTATGGCTACACCTTC
. TRBJ2-2 TRBD2 TRBV7-8 CASSLTGGSVGELFF TGTGCCAGCAGCTTAACGGGAGGCTCGGTCGGGGAGCTGTTTTTT
once TRBJ2-1 . TRBV6-1 CASSGRRGEQFF TGTGCCAGCAGTGGACGCAGAGGTGAGCAGTTCTTC
. TRBJ2-7 . TRBV27 CASSFGDSSYEQYF TGTGCCAGCAGTTTTGGAGATTCCTCCTACGAGCAGTACTTC
. TRBJ2-7 TRBD2 TRBV5-6 CASSLAGGGRAGPYEQYF TGTGCCAGCAGCTTGGCCGGGGGGGGCCGAGCGGGACCCTACGAGCAGTACTTC
once TRBJ2-3 . TRBV9 CASSLGLGTDTQYF TGTGCCAGCAGCCTTGGACTGGGCACAGATACGCAGTATTTT
once TRBJ1-6 . TRBV7-8 CASSPQQGQSNNSPLHF TGTGCCAGCAGCCCCCAACAGGGCCAGTCGAATAATTCACCCCTCCACTTT
. TRBJ2-1 . TRBV6-5 CASRGTVEQFF TGTGCCAGCCGGGGGACAGTTGAGCAGTTCTTC
. TRBJ2-7 TRBD2 TRBV4-2 CASSQEGKLAGEQYF TGTGCCAGCAGCCAAGAGGGAAAGCTAGCGGGGGAGCAGTACTTC
. TRBJ2-6 TRBD1 TRBV19 CASSTTGAGANVLTF TGTGCCAGTAGTACCACAGGGGCTGGGGCCAACGTCCTGACTTTC
few TRBJ2-1 . TRBV28 CASTDGGKGPYNEQFF TGTGCCAGCACGGATGGGGGGAAGGGCCCCTACAATGAGCAGTTCTTC
. TRBJ2-2 . TRBV11-1 CASSLAGYNTGELFF TGTGCCAGCAGCTTAGCGGGCTACAACACCGGGGAGCTGTTTTTT
. TRBJ2-7 . TRBV18 CASSPPPGTYEQYF TGTGCCAGCTCACCACCCCCCGGGACCTACGAGCAGTACTTC
. TRBJ2-1 TRBD1 TRBV6-5 CASSHQGARYNEQFF TGTGCCAGCAGTCATCAGGGGGCGCGGTACAATGAGCAGTTCTTC
. TRBJ1-2 TRBD1 TRBV7-9 CASSLTGSGGYTF TGTGCCAGCAGTTTGACAGGGTCAGGTGGCTACACCTTC
. TRBJ2-3 . TRBV11-2 CASRTGIRTDTQYF TGTGCCAGCAGGACGGGGATACGCACAGATACGCAGTATTTT
few TRBJ2-5 . TRBV4-1 CASSQEGGRRETQYF TGCGCCAGCAGCCAAGAGGGGGGGCGTAGGGAGACCCAGTACTTC
. TRBJ2-1 TRBD2 TRBV11-2 CASSLAGGPRNEQFF TGTGCCAGCAGTCTAGCGGGAGGGCCGCGCAATGAGCAGTTCTTC